The 25 T cell receptor beta chains below were found in one sample sequenced in a study of T cells in Graves' hyperthyroidism and ophthalmopathy (dated by TCRdb to about 2019). The method behind the library was multiplex PCR. The instrument was an Illumina HiSeq 2000. The TCR beta CDR3 regions were amplified from RNA transcripts. For the first round of RT-PCR on the TCR CDR3, the HTBI primer set was used together with the Qiagen OneStep RT-PCR kit. Through fastp at Q25 and MiXCR, TCRdb rebuilt clones from the public reads, retaining in-frame beta chains. Identical CDR3 proteins give one entry, which carries the most common genes and DNA. The sample records about 480,000 distinct CDR3 sequences, around 24% of which are singletons. The leading ten clones occupy approximately 11% of the sample. Sequencing used blood. These receptors were obtained from a woman between 25 and 40 years old with Graves' ophthalmopathy.

This clonotype was picked up many times. The genes are TRBV6-5 and TRBJ2-7, with 10 bases matching TRBD1. The V and J ends lost 2 bases and 0 bases, in that order; junction bases with no gene match: 7. Germline CDR1 MNHEY, CDR2 SVGAGI. CDR3 size: 17 residues. This CDR3 is CASSYPRGQGISYEQYF. CDR3 DNA sequence: TGTGCCAGCAGTTACCCCAGGGGACAGGGGATCTCCTACGAGCAGTACTTC.

This clonotype was seen many times. V and J are TRBV27 and TRBJ2-7, with TRBD1 matching 9 bases. Germline V CDR1 and CDR2: MNHEY, SMNVEV (reference sequence). Germline trimming cut 4 bases from V and 1 base from J; bases unmatched to any gene: 8. The CDR3 consists of 16 residues. In nucleotides, the CDR3 is TGTGCCAGCAGTTCTCCGGGGACAGGGTTGTCCTACGAGCAGTACTTC. As protein: CASSSPGTGLSYEQYF.

This clonotype has a handful of counts. This chain joins TRBV7-9 and TRBJ1-1; D unclear. The germline V gene encodes CDR1 SEHNR and CDR2 FQNEAQ (reference sequence). CDR3 length: 16 amino acids. Trimming left V 1 base short and J 0 bases short, with 12 bases between. The CDR3 sequence: CASSLDFRSLNTEAFF. The CDR3 DNA reads as TGTGCCAGCAGCTTAGATTTCAGGAGCTTGAACACTGAAGCTTTCTTT.

The chain is built from TRBV6-1 and TRBJ2-5; either TRBD1 or TRBD2 may fit D (6 bases each). Germline lookup yields CDR1 MNHNS and CDR2 SASEGT. The CDR3 spans 16 residues. V shed 6 bases and J shed 1 base, with 18 bases lying between them. CDR3 amino acids: CASRPIEGGLQETQYF. The CDR3 DNA sequence: TGTGCCAGCAGGCCTATAGAAGGGGGACTCCAAGAGACCCAGTACTTC.

The rearrangement links TRBV20-1 to TRBJ1-1, with D possibly TRBD1 on 5 matching bases. This CDR3 is 14 amino acids long. From germline, CDR1 is DFQATT and CDR2 SNEGSKA (reference sequence). V dropped 5 bases and J dropped 4 bases, with 17 bases sitting between them. In DNA form, the CDR3 reads TGCAGTGCTTTTCGGAGGGTAAGGGGCACTGAAGCTTTCTTT. Translating it yields CSAFRRVRGTEAFF.

V gene TRBV3-1 combines with J gene TRBJ1-5, with D maybe TRBD1 (5 bases). V was cut by 1 base and J by 6 bases, with 10 bases left in between. Germline CDR1 is LGHDT and CDR2 is YNNKEL (reference sequence). The CDR3 is made up of 14 amino acids. CDR3 coding DNA: TGTGCCAGCAGCCAAGCCGGGACCACTCAGCCCCAGCATTTT. Protein product: CASSQAGTTQPQHF.

This clonotype was seen many times. The chain carries TRBV28 and TRBJ1-1, with 7 nucleotides matching TRBD1. The germline gives CDR1 MDHEN, CDR2 SYDVKM. The CDR3 has 14 amino acids. Trimming removed 7 bases from V and 7 bases from J; junction bases left unmatched: 12. CDR3 protein: CASNDPGGIGEAFF. In DNA form, the CDR3 reads TGTGCCAGCAACGACCCAGGGGGAATAGGTGAAGCTTTCTTT. The whole variable domain, remainder taken from reference TRBV28 and TRBJ1-1, is DVKVTQSSRYLVKRTGEKVFLECVQDMDHENMFWYRQDPGLGLRLIYFSYDVKMKEKGDIPEGYSVSREKKERFSLILESASTNQTSMYLCASNDPGGIGEAFFGQGTRLTVV.

Ten or more counts support this clonotype. V is TRBV6-1 and J is TRBJ1-2; 7 positions agree with TRBD1. CDR1 and CDR2 from the germline V gene are MNHNS and SASEGT. The CDR3 sequence is 15 residues long. With V trimmed by 6 bases and J by 4 bases, 11 bases remained unmatched. The CDR3 here is CASREQGPRGYGYTF. CDR3 bases: TGTGCCAGCAGAGAACAGGGGCCCCGGGGCTATGGCTACACCTTC.

At least ten counts were recorded for this clonotype. The chain combines TRBV20-1 with TRBJ2-7; possibly TRBD1 for D (6 bases). Germline V CDR1 and CDR2: DFQATT, SNEGSKA (reference sequence). The V and J ends lost 1 base and 4 bases respectively, with 11 bases between them. The CDR3 has 13 residues. The CDR3 DNA is TGCAGTGCTAGAGTGTCCCAGGGGTACGAGCAGTACTTC. Translating gives CSARVSQGYEQYF.

This clonotype was seen at least ten times. V usage is TRBV12-3 or TRBV12-4 and J usage is TRBJ2-5, with a tentative D call TRBD1 (6 bases). Trimming removed 3 bases from V and 1 base from J, with 9 bases in between. The CDR3 runs to 14 residues. This chain's CDR3 is CASSLGHLQETQYF. The CDR3 region has the DNA TGTGCCAGCAGTTTGGGACACCTCCAAGAGACCCAGTACTTC.

About this clonotype itself: An end of the junction does not agree with germline; a read error may underlie this. The chain joins TRBV6-5 to TRBJ1-6; 9 positions match TRBD1. This CDR3 is 14 amino acids long. Germline CDR1 reads MNHEY; CDR2 reads SVGAGI. CDR3 region: CASSSRDRVSSLHF. Written as DNA, the CDR3 is TGTGCCAGCAGTTCAAGGGACAGGGTTTCATCCCTCCACTTT.

There are a few counts of this clonotype. This sequence joins TRBV29-1 and TRBJ1-5, with 7 bases fitting TRBD1. The CDR3 runs to 16 residues. CDR1 and CDR2 (germline): SQVTM, ANQGSEA. The V and J ends lost 1 base and 4 bases, in that order; junction bases with no gene match: 10. The CDR3 is CSVEVEGSGGNQPQHF. The CDR3 nucleotides read TGCAGCGTTGAAGTAGAGGGCTCAGGGGGAAATCAGCCCCAGCATTTT.

In the case of this clonotype: The junction and the germline gene differ at one end; a read error may be behind it. The chain uses TRBV6-1 and TRBJ1-2, with D tentatively TRBD1 (6 bases). Germline CDR1 reads MNHNS; CDR2 reads SASEGT. The CDR3 covers 15 residues. The DNA of the CDR3 is TGTGCCAGCAGTGAAGGGACAGTTAGCAACTATGGCTACGCCTTC. Translated: CASSEGTVSNYGYAF.

This clonotype was seen only a few times. This sequence joins TRBV27 and TRBJ1-5; D might be TRBD1 (5 bases). The CDR3 has 17 amino acids. The V gene's germline CDR1 is MNHEY and CDR2 SMNVEV (reference sequence). V dropped 7 bases and J dropped 5 bases, with 24 bases sitting between them. The DNA of the CDR3 is TGTGCCAGCACGCCTTTGGGGCAGAAAGGGCGCCATCAGCCCCAGCATTTT. It specifies CASTPLGQKGRHQPQHF.

This clonotype appeared a few times. The gene calls are TRBV9 and TRBJ2-5; maybe TRBD1 (6 bases). Germline assignment: CDR1 SGDLS and CDR2 YYNGEE. V was pared by 0 bases and J by 5 bases, with 14 bases between. This CDR3 contains 15 residues. The CDR3 region has the DNA TGTGCCAGCAGCGTAGAGCAGGGGATGGGGGAGACCCAGTACTTC. Its protein is CASSVEQGMGETQYF.

This clonotype has ten or more counts. The chain employs TRBV20-1 and TRBJ1-2; 7 bases map to TRBD1. Germline V lookup: CDR1 DFQATT, CDR2 SNEGSKA (reference sequence). V shed 6 bases and J 2 bases; nucleotides not matched to a gene: 6. The length of the CDR3 is 13 residues. The CDR3 bases are TGCAGTGCCCAATTGGGACAGAACTATGGCTACACCTTC. Protein: CSAQLGQNYGYTF.

This chain joins TRBV20-1 and TRBJ2-3, with 12 bases lining up with TRBD2. V shed 4 bases and J 0 bases; nucleotides not matched to a gene: 2. CDR1 is DFQATT and CDR2 is SNEGSKA in the germline V gene (reference sequence). The CDR3 totals 15 residues. In DNA form, the CDR3 reads TGCAGTGCTATGACTAGCGGGGGAAGCACAGATACGCAGTATTTT. This encodes CSAMTSGGSTDTQYF.

In its sample, this clonotype was seen many times. This rearrangement joins TRBV27 to TRBJ2-7; 7 positions match TRBD1. Germline V gives CDR1 MNHEY, CDR2 SMNVEV (reference sequence). Germline trimming cut 5 bases from V and 5 bases from J; bases unmatched to any gene: 9. The length of the CDR3 is 14 residues. The CDR3 region is CASSPGGFGNEQYF. DNA of the CDR3: TGTGCCAGCAGTCCAGGGGGTTTCGGGAACGAGCAGTACTTC.

This clonotype was found many times. The chain joins TRBV7-9 to TRBJ2-5; a possible D gene is TRBD1 (6 bases). The length of the CDR3 is 15 residues. Trimming left V 1 base short and J 0 bases short, with 9 bases between. Germline lookup yields CDR1 SEHNR and CDR2 FQNEAQ (reference sequence). CDR3 sequence (DNA): TGTGCCAGCAGCTTAGTTGGACAGAACCAAGAGACCCAGTACTTC. Protein sequence: CASSLVGQNQETQYF.

In its sample, this clonotype was seen many times. DNA of the CDR3: TGCGCCAGCAGCCAATTGGACAGGCAAGAGACCCAGTACTTC. Translating it yields CASSQLDRQETQYF. The chain uses TRBV4-1 and TRBJ2-5; 7 bases map to TRBD1. From germline, CDR1 is MGHRA and CDR2 YSYEKL. V shed 2 bases, J shed 2 bases, and the junction held 2 bases outside the gene matches. This CDR3 comprises 14 residues.

The rearrangement joins TRBV6-1 to TRBJ1-2; 10 nucleotides match TRBD1. This CDR3 region has 13 residues. Germline V lookup: CDR1 MNHNS, CDR2 SASEGT. J gave up 8 bases and V 3 bases, and 3 bases lay outside the gene matches. The CDR3 DNA is TGTGCCAGCAGTGAGACGACAGGGGGCGGCTACACCTTC. It encodes CASSETTGGGYTF.

This clonotype was observed a handful of times. The chain is built from TRBV3-1 and TRBJ1-2; no reliable D call. This CDR3 region has 13 residues. The ends were cut back, 7 bases at V and 9 bases at J, with 18 bases in the middle. Germline CDR1 LGHDT, CDR2 YNNKEL (reference sequence). For the CDR3, the DNA is TGTGCCAGCACCCCCATAGCAGGCCTAAGCTACACCTTC. Protein: CASTPIAGLSYTF.

This clonotype has a count of ten or more. This chain connects TRBV12-3 or TRBV12-4 to TRBJ2-3; possibly TRBD1 or TRBD2 for D (5 bases each). This CDR3 has 17 residues. V lost 3 bases, J lost 1 base, and 17 bases lay in between. DNA of the CDR3: TGTGCCAGCAGTTTGATTGGACTTGACAGCCGCACAGATACGCAGTATTTT. This encodes CASSLIGLDSRTDTQYF.

The V call is TRBV30, the J call TRBJ1-2; D remains ambiguous. Trimming took 3 bases from V and 7 from J, leaving 12 bases between them. The germline CDR1 and CDR2 sequences are GTSNPN and SVGIG (reference sequence). The CDR3 loop spans 12 amino acids. The CDR3 is CAWREGYGGYTF. The CDR3, as DNA: TGTGCCTGGAGGGAGGGATACGGTGGCTACACCTTC.

This clonotype was counted ten times or more. V and J are TRBV12-3 or TRBV12-4 and TRBJ1-1, with no clear D. This CDR3 contains 13 residues. CDR3 coding DNA: TGTGCTTCTTTGGCGGTCGGGAACACTGAAGCTTTCTTT. Translation gives CASLAVGNTEAFF.